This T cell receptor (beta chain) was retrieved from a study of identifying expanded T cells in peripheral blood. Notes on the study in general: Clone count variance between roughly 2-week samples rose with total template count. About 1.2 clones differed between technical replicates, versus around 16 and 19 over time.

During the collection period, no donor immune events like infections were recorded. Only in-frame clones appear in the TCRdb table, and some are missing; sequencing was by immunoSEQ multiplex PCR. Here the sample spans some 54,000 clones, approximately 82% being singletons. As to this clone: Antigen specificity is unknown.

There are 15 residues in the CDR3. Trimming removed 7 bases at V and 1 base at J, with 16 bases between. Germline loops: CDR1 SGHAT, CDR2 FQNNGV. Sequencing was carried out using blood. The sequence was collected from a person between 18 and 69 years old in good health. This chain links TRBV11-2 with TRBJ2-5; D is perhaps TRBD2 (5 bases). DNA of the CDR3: TGTGCCAGCACCCTCGGGGTCCGACTCCAAGAGACCCAGTACTTC. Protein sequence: CASTLGVRLQETQYF.